Listed here are 24 T cell receptor beta chains from one sample, sequenced in a study of blood T cell repertoires in COVID-19. Generated by immunoSEQ multiplex PCR, the TCRdb table keeps only in-frame clones and is missing some. The table lists approximately 350,000 clones, around 91% of them singletons. Specimen: PBMCs or T cells enriched from blood (not recorded which). The receptors derive from a man younger than 35 who had recovered from COVID-19.

The chain recombines TRBV9 with TRBJ2-1, with D possibly matching TRBD2 (6 bases). Germline V CDR1 and CDR2: SGDLS, YYNGEE. V gave up 6 bases and J gave up 5 bases, with 21 bases separating them. CDR3 length: 16 amino acids. The CDR3 reads CASTLNGGNRDNEQFF. The CDR3 DNA sequence: TGTGCCAGCACCCTAAACGGCGGGAATAGAGACAATGAGCAGTTCTTC.

The rearrangement joins TRBV27 to TRBJ2-5, with D maybe TRBD1 (6 bases). V gave up 4 bases and J gave up 4 bases, with 19 bases separating them. The germline CDR1 and CDR2 sequences are MNHEY and SMNVEV (reference sequence). This CDR3 is 16 amino acids long. The CDR3 nucleotides read TGTGCCAGCAGTTCCACCCAGGGGCCGATGGCAGAGACCCAGTACTTC. Encoded protein: CASSSTQGPMAETQYF.

J is TRBJ2-3 and V is TRBV6-5; tentative D call: TRBD1 (5 bases). The V end was cut by 6 bases, the J end by 0 bases, with 10 bases between. The CDR3 spans 14 residues. CDR1 MNHEY and CDR2 SVGAGI come from the germline V gene. CDR3 protein: CASRFTGSTDTQYF. CDR3 nucleotide sequence: TGTGCCAGCAGATTTACAGGAAGCACAGATACGCAGTATTTT.

The chain has TRBV30 and TRBJ2-1; 8 bases are shared with TRBD2. V lost 3 bases and J lost 0; bases outside the gene matches: 4. Germline CDR1 reads GTSNPN; CDR2 reads SVGIG (reference sequence). CDR3 length equals 15 residues. CDR3 amino acids: CAWRLAGGSYNEQFF. The CDR3 DNA reads TGTGCCTGGAGGCTAGCGGGCGGCTCCTACAATGAGCAGTTCTTC.

CDR3 sequence (DNA): TGCGCCAGCAGCCAAGGGACTGCGTTCGGGGCCTACGAGCAGTACTTC. It translates to CASSQGTAFGAYEQYF. The chain couples TRBV4-1 to TRBJ2-7; D is possibly TRBD2 (5 bases). This CDR3 region has 16 residues. The germline CDR1 and CDR2 sequences are MGHRA and YSYEKL. V gave up 1 base and J gave up 2 bases, with 15 bases separating them.

The chain joins TRBV14 to TRBJ2-7, with D possibly being TRBD2 (5 bases). The CDR3 sequence is 16 residues long. The germline gives CDR1 SGHDN, CDR2 FVKESK. Deletions cut 2 bases from V and 0 bases from J, with 14 bases between. The CDR3 protein is CASSQTISSFSYEQYF. The CDR3 coding sequence is TGTGCCAGCAGCCAAACTATCTCTAGCTTCTCCTACGAGCAGTACTTC.

The count of this clone is one. This chain uses TRBV2 with TRBJ1-3; no definite D call. This CDR3 comprises 14 residues. The V end was cut by 3 bases, the J end by 2 bases, with 8 bases between. In germline, CDR1 is SNHLY, CDR2 FYNNEI. The CDR3 region has the DNA TGTGCCAGCAGTGACGGGGTAGCTGGAAACACCATATATTTT. This encodes CASSDGVAGNTIYF.

The V gene is TRBV10-2, the J gene TRBJ2-5; 10 nucleotides agree with TRBD2. CDR1 and CDR2 from the germline V gene are WSHSY and SAAADI. Trimming at V came to 4 bases and at J to 5 bases, leaving 7 bases not matched to a gene. This CDR3 region has 15 residues. The CDR3 nucleotides read TGCGCCAGCAGTGGAGTAGCGGGGGGTATCGAGACCCAGTACTTC. Encoded protein: CASSGVAGGIETQYF.

This chain links TRBV2 with TRBJ1-1; no reliable D call. In germline, CDR1 is SNHLY, CDR2 FYNNEI. V was pared by 7 bases and J by 8 bases, with 11 bases between. The CDR3 is 11 residues long. CDR3 in amino acids: CASKPRAEAFF. Written as DNA, the CDR3 is TGTGCCAGCAAACCGAGGGCCGAAGCTTTCTTT.

CDR3 region: CASRGQSTNEKLFF. In DNA, the CDR3 is TGTGCCAGCAGAGGACAGTCAACTAATGAAAAACTGTTTTTT. The chain uses TRBV28 and TRBJ1-4; TRBD1 might be the D (6 bases). Trimming pared 6 bases from V and 0 bases from J, leaving 8 bases between. CDR3 length: 14 residues. Germline V CDR1 and CDR2: MDHEN, SYDVKM.

The chain has TRBV5-1 and TRBJ2-1, with 7 positions matching TRBD2. J lost 5 bases, V lost 0 bases, and 5 bases had no gene match. This CDR3 contains 15 residues. The germline CDR1 and CDR2 sequences are SGHRS and YFSETQ. The CDR3 reads CASSLAGTIDNEQFF. CDR3 nucleotides: TGCGCCAGCAGCTTGGCCGGGACTATAGACAATGAGCAGTTCTTC.

The J gene is TRBJ1-6, the V gene TRBV9; TRBD1 matches 8 bases. The CDR3 extends over 14 amino acids. The V gene end was trimmed by 2 bases and the J gene end by 10 bases; junction bases not matched to a gene: 5. The V gene's germline CDR1 is SGDLS and CDR2 YYNGEE. CDR3 in amino acids: CASSVDREESPLHF. CDR3 in DNA: TGTGCCAGCAGCGTGGACAGGGAAGAATCACCCCTCCACTTT. The whole variable domain, remainder taken from reference TRBV9 and TRBJ1-6, is DSGVTQTPKHLITATGQRVTLRCSPRSGDLSVYWYQQSLDQGLQFLIQYYNGEERAKGNILERFSAQQFPDLHSELNLSSLELGDSALYFCASSVDREESPLHFGNGTRLTVT.

The CDR3 DNA reads TGTGCCAGCAGCCTTCGTCCCCACGAGCAGTACTTC. It codes for CASSLRPHEQYF. This rearrangement joins TRBV5-6 to TRBJ2-7; the D is unclear. The CDR3 loop spans 12 amino acids. Trimming took 4 bases from V and 5 from J, leaving 10 bases between them. Germline V lookup: CDR1 SGHDT, CDR2 YYEEEE.

With respect to this clone: At one end the junction does not follow the germline gene, possibly because of a read error. J is TRBJ1-4 and V is TRBV4-1, with 7 bases that match TRBD1. The CDR3 is made up of 19 amino acids. Germline-derived CDR1 and CDR2 are MGHRA and YSYEKL. In DNA, the CDR3 is TGCGCCAACAGCCAAGATTCCGGCAGGGGGATTGCAACTAATGAAAAACTGTTTTTT. Translation gives CANSQDSGRGIATNEKLFF.

V and J are TRBV3-1 (or the pseudogene TRBV3-2) and TRBJ2-7; 8 nucleotides line up with TRBD2. Per germline, CDR1 LGHDT and CDR2 YNNKEL (reference sequence). V shed 4 bases, J shed 2 bases, and the junction held 4 bases outside the gene matches. CDR3 size: 14 residues. CDR3 bases: TGTGCCAGCAGCCCAGCGGGAGCGACCTACGAGCAGTACTTC. Amino acid sequence: CASSPAGATYEQYF.

The rearrangement links TRBV2 to TRBJ2-7; possible D gene TRBD2, 6 bases. V was trimmed by 2 bases and J by 6 bases, leaving 11 bases between them. The CDR3 consists of 13 residues. The germline CDR1 and CDR2 sequences are SNHLY and FYNNEI. Here the CDR3 DNA reads TGTGCCAGCAGTGAATCGGGGACTTCCGAGCAGTACTTC. Protein: CASSESGTSEQYF.

The chain couples TRBV7-2 to TRBJ1-5, with D unresolved. This CDR3 spans 13 amino acids. Per germline, CDR1 SGHTA and CDR2 FQGNSA. V was cut by 8 bases and J by 1 base, with 9 bases left in between. This CDR3 reads CASATESNQPQHF. As DNA, the CDR3 is TGTGCCAGCGCCACAGAGAGCAATCAGCCCCAGCATTTT. The full variable domain, its missing parts supplied by reference TRBV7-2 and TRBJ1-5, is GAGVSQSPSNKVTEKGKDVELRCDPISGHTALYWYRQSLGQGLEFLIYFQGNSAPDKSGLPSDRFSAERTGGSVSTLTIQRTQQEDSAVYLCASATESNQPQHFGDGTRLSIL.

The V gene is TRBV4-1, the J gene TRBJ1-5; 8 nucleotides match TRBD1. Germline V gene sequence: CDR1 MGHRA, CDR2 YSYEKL. The V gene end was trimmed by 3 bases and the J gene end by 4 bases; junction bases not matched to a gene: 5. The length of the CDR3 is 15 residues. The CDR3 here is CASSHGTGVNQPQHF. The CDR3 bases are TGCGCCAGCAGCCATGGGACAGGAGTAAATCAGCCCCAGCATTTT.

The J gene is TRBJ1-2, the V gene TRBV19; no clear D. CDR1 LNHDA and CDR2 SQIVND come from the germline V gene (reference sequence). The CDR3 spans 11 residues. The V end was cut by 7 bases, the J end by 5 bases, with 8 bases between. For the CDR3, the DNA is TGTGCCAGTAAGCAGCGTTATGGCTACACCTTC. Its protein is CASKQRYGYTF.

Comment on this clone: One end of the junction varies from germline; a read error may be responsible. The rearrangement joins TRBV27 to TRBJ2-1; 7 bases match TRBD1. This CDR3 comprises 14 residues. The V gene's germline CDR1 is MNHEY and CDR2 SMNVEV (reference sequence). In nucleotides, the CDR3 is TGTGCCAGCAGTATATCGGGACAGTCGCATGAGCAGTTCTTC. Translated: CASSISGQSHEQFF.

The chain is built from TRBV27 and TRBJ2-3, with 8 bases identical to TRBD1. V shed 7 bases and J 4 bases; nucleotides not matched to a gene: 10. The CDR3 spans 15 residues. CDR1 MNHEY and CDR2 SMNVEV come from the germline V gene (reference sequence). The CDR3 protein is CASTPGMTGADTQYF. Here the CDR3 DNA reads TGTGCCAGCACCCCTGGAATGACAGGGGCAGATACGCAGTATTTT.

This clone was observed a single time. The rearrangement joins TRBV19 to TRBJ1-1; TRBD1 is a possible D gene (6 bases). Trimming removed 6 bases at V and 5 bases at J, with 10 bases between. CDR3 length: 12 residues. CDR1 and CDR2 from the germline V gene are LNHDA and SQIVND (reference sequence). CDR3 region: CASSTGSTEAFF. The CDR3 nucleotides are TGTGCCAGTAGCACAGGGTCTACTGAAGCTTTCTTT.

The chain couples TRBV2 to TRBJ2-6; D is uncertain. With 8 bases removed from V and 4 bases from J, the gap between germline ends came to 18 bases. The CDR3 totals 16 residues. Germline-derived CDR1 and CDR2 are SNHLY and FYNNEI. CDR3 nucleotides: TGTGCCAGCGTCATCCGGGTTGGTACCGGGGCCAACGTCCTGACTTTC. It specifies CASVIRVGTGANVLTF.

This clone was seen only a few times. This chain joins TRBV4-2 and TRBJ1-2; 8 nucleotides align to TRBD1. This CDR3 comprises 16 residues. Trimming at V came to 4 bases and at J to 1 base, leaving 8 bases not matched to a gene. In germline, CDR1 is LGHNA, CDR2 YNFKEQ. CDR3 protein: CASSPTGDPLNYGYTF. DNA of the CDR3: TGTGCCAGCAGCCCGACAGGGGACCCCCTTAACTATGGCTACACCTTC.